The subject of this entry is one T cell receptor (beta chain). The antigen is undetermined. This entry belongs to a study of long-term antiretroviral therapy in people with HIV. Sequencing used immunoSEQ v3.0 at survey level. The protocol was immunoSEQ multiplex PCR, while the TCRdb copy is restricted to in-frame clones and leaves out a portion. The table shows 20,000 to 25,000 clones, with 60% to 80% occurring only once. The CDR3 totals 17 residues. Germline CDR1 SGHRS, CDR2 YFSETQ. After removal of 4 bases from V and 2 bases from J, the junction contained 8 bases not matched to a gene. It was in the United States that all participants with HIV were treated. Study-level findings and limits: HIV repertoires spanned narrower CDR3 length ranges than controls.

The sample consisted of unsorted PBMCs, taken less than 1.8 years before starting antiretroviral therapy. The rearrangement joins TRBV5-1 to TRBJ2-7, with 14 bases aligning to TRBD2. The source of this sequence is a woman in her thirties or forties with HIV. CDR3 protein: CASSALMTSGGAYEQYF. In DNA, the CDR3 is TGCGCCAGCAGCGCACTCATGACTAGCGGGGGGGCCTACGAGCAGTACTTC.